These 18 T cell receptor beta chains came from one sample sequenced in a study of spatial heterogeneity in lung cancer. Findings and caveats of the study: Expanded intratumoral alpha and beta TCR counts tracked tumor mutation counts.

The time point was: sample taken at primary tumor resection. TCRdb ran MiXCR on the 5' RACE reads and lists one entry per CDR3 protein. The data hold about 23,000 distinct CDR3 sequences, with more than 4.5% observed a single time. Their antigen targets remain unknown. The sequenced sample was lung tumor tissue, obtained at surgery. Source of these receptors: a male donor with early-stage non-small cell lung cancer.

This clonotype has a count of ten or more. The chain carries TRBV6-5 and TRBJ1-4; D call uncertain. In germline, CDR1 is MNHEY, CDR2 SVGAGI. The V end was cut by 2 bases, the J end by 4 bases, with 8 bases between. The CDR3 has 14 residues. CDR3 in DNA: TGTGCCAGCAGTTACAGGGCGAGTAATGAAAAACTGTTTTTT. It encodes CASSYRASNEKLFF.

This clonotype occurred many times. The V gene is TRBV5-5, the J gene TRBJ1-1; D is uncertain. Trimming cost V 3 bases and J 0 bases, with 12 bases left between them. The CDR3 is made up of 15 amino acids. CDR1 and CDR2 from the germline V gene are SGHKS and YYEKEE (reference sequence). The CDR3 loop reads CASSSTTFMNTEAFF. CDR3 bases: TGTGCCAGCAGCTCGACAACTTTCATGAACACTGAAGCTTTCTTT.

This clonotype was seen just once. A much larger clone sits a single nucleotide away, making a read error possible. The chain joins TRBV20-1 to TRBJ1-1; D ambiguous. This CDR3 has 13 amino acids. Germline V gives CDR1 DFQATT, CDR2 SNEGSKA (reference sequence). CDR3 residues: CSTRTTANTEAFF. For the CDR3, the DNA is TGCAGTACTAGAACTACGGCGAACACTGAAGCTTTCTTT.

This clonotype appeared many times. The chain uses TRBV5-6 and TRBJ2-7; maybe TRBD2 (6 bases). The CDR3 covers 16 residues. V lost 3 bases, J lost 0 bases, and 16 bases lay in between. Germline assignment: CDR1 SGHDT and CDR2 YYEEEE. CDR3 nucleotides: TGTGCCAGCAGCTGGGGAGCGGGTTCGAGCTCCTACGAGCAGTACTTC. Its protein product is CASSWGAGSSSYEQYF.

As for this clonotype: A much larger clone is a single base away; this may be a read error. The V call is TRBV3-1, the J call TRBJ2-3; the D is unclear. This CDR3 comprises 13 residues. Germline V gene data show CDR1 as LGHDT and CDR2 as YNNKEL (reference sequence). This CDR3 reads CASSPSGTETQYF. CDR3 coding DNA: TGTGCCAGCAGCCCTTCTGGCACAGAAACGCAGTATTTT.

This clonotype was observed at least ten times. The rearrangement joins TRBV28 to TRBJ2-6, with 12 bases matching TRBD1. The length of the CDR3 is 20 residues. Germline CDR1 MDHEN, CDR2 SYDVKM. J was trimmed by 4 bases and V by 3 bases; bases with no gene match: 13. In DNA form, the CDR3 reads TGTGCCAGCAGTTTCGCTTATGGGGACAGGGGGCGGAGAGGGGCCAACGTCCTGACTTTC. Protein: CASSFAYGDRGRRGANVLTF.

This sequence joins TRBV29-1 and TRBJ2-5; D is unresolved. The germline CDR1 and CDR2 sequences are SQVTM and ANQGSEA. This CDR3 region has 12 residues. The V and J ends lost 5 bases and 7 bases respectively, with 14 bases between them. DNA of the CDR3: TGCAGCGTTACTCTTTCGGCTGGGACCCAGTACTTC. Protein sequence: CSVTLSAGTQYF. Looking up the rest from reference TRBV29-1 and TRBJ2-5 gives the full variable domain: SAVISQKPSRDICQRGTSLTIQCQVDSQVTMMFWYRQQPGQSLTLIATANQGSEATYESGFVIDKFPISRPNLTFSTLTVSNMSPEDSSIYLCSVTLSAGTQYFGPGTRLLVL.

This clonotype was seen ten or more times. The chain carries TRBV7-8 and TRBJ2-5; D remains ambiguous. Trimming took 1 base from V and 6 from J, leaving 9 bases between them. Germline CDR1 reads SGHVS; CDR2 reads FQNEAQ. The CDR3 runs to 13 residues. The CDR3 region has the DNA TGTGCCAGCAGCTTAGATCTGCTGAAGACCCAGTACTTC. Encoded protein: CASSLDLLKTQYF.

At least ten counts were recorded for this clonotype. The rearrangement joins TRBV7-6 to TRBJ2-3; D gene uncertain. Trimming pared 1 base from V and 2 bases from J, leaving 13 bases between. This CDR3 is 16 amino acids long. The germline V gene encodes CDR1 SGHVS and CDR2 FNYEAQ. CDR3 nucleotides: TGTGCCAGCAGCTTAGTCCTAGGGTCTACCACAGATACGCAGTATTTT. Protein sequence: CASSLVLGSTTDTQYF.

This clonotype was observed at least ten times. The chain links TRBV6-6 to TRBJ2-7, with D possibly TRBD1 on 6 matching bases. Germline V gives CDR1 MNHNY, CDR2 SVGAGI (reference sequence). V was pared by 6 bases and J by 4 bases, with 10 bases between. The CDR3 is 12 amino acids. CDR3 in amino acids: CASSQQGYEQYF. The CDR3 nucleotides read TGTGCCAGCAGCCAACAGGGTTACGAGCAGTACTTC.

This clonotype was observed many times. V is TRBV18 and J is TRBJ2-5; 7 nucleotides match TRBD1. CDR1 is KGHSH and CDR2 is LQKENI in the germline V gene. There are 14 residues in the CDR3. The trim removed 5 bases at V and 5 bases at J, leaving 8 bases unmatched. Written as DNA, the CDR3 is TGTGCCAGCTCAAGAGGACAGGTGGCGGAGACCCAGTACTTC. Amino acids: CASSRGQVAETQYF. The variable domain in full, completed from reference TRBV18 and TRBJ2-5, reads NAGVMQNPRHLVRRRGQEARLRCSPMKGHSHVYWYRQLPEEGLKFMVYLQKENIIDESGMPKERFSAEFPKEGPSILRIQQVVRGDSAAYFCASSRGQVAETQYFGPGTRLLVL.

This clonotype was seen at least ten times. The chain joins TRBV28 to TRBJ2-4, with D uncertain. CDR1 MDHEN and CDR2 SYDVKM come from the germline V gene. The CDR3 runs to 14 residues. Trimming stripped 6 bases from V and 9 bases from J, with 18 bases between. CDR3 amino acids: CASSFTHLKGIQYF. In nucleotides, the CDR3 is TGTGCCAGCAGCTTCACACACCTTAAAGGCATTCAGTACTTC.

This clonotype appeared many times. One end of the junction fails to match germline, which may point to a read error. The chain employs TRBV6-2 or TRBV6-3 and TRBJ2-3, with D perhaps TRBD1 or TRBD2 (5 bases each). Looked up from germline, CDR1 is MNHEY and CDR2 is SVGEGT. The CDR3 runs 8 residues. The CDR3: CASQWDDF. CDR3 sequence (DNA): TGTGCCAGCCAGTGGGACGATTTT.

This clonotype was found many times. The chain carries TRBV5-1 and TRBJ1-5; unclear D gene. Trimming shortened V by 4 bases and J by 0 bases, and 5 bases separated the two germline ends. Germline lookup yields CDR1 SGHRS and CDR2 YFSETQ. The CDR3 has 13 amino acids. The CDR3 sequence is CASSTDSNQPQHF. CDR3 DNA sequence: TGCGCCAGCAGCACTGATAGCAATCAGCCCCAGCATTTT.

J is TRBJ1-6 and V is TRBV7-9, with TRBD1 matching over 7 bases. The CDR3 has 13 amino acids. J was trimmed by 11 bases and V by 5 bases; bases with no gene match: 6. The germline V gene encodes CDR1 SEHNR and CDR2 FQNEAQ (reference sequence). Here the CDR3 DNA reads TGTGCCAGCAGCCCGGGACAGTCTACACCCCTCCACTTT. This encodes CASSPGQSTPLHF.

This clonotype was observed at least ten times. The V call is TRBV7-2, the J call TRBJ2-1, with TRBD1 as a possible D gene (6 bases). Looked up from germline, CDR1 is SGHTA and CDR2 is FQGNSA. This CDR3 spans 14 amino acids. V was cut by 4 bases and J by 4 bases, with 11 bases left in between. This CDR3 reads CASSWDISYNEQFF. DNA for the CDR3: TGTGCCAGCAGCTGGGACATCTCATACAATGAGCAGTTCTTC.

This clonotype was counted only a few times. The V and J genes are TRBV12-3 or TRBV12-4 and TRBJ1-1; weak D call: TRBD1 (5 bases). V was clipped by 4 bases and J by 8 bases, with 11 bases between them. This CDR3 is built from 12 residues. This CDR3 reads CASSWAQGEAFF. Written as DNA, the CDR3 is TGTGCCAGCAGTTGGGCCCAGGGCGAAGCTTTCTTT.

This sequence joins TRBV30 and TRBJ2-3; D is unresolved. The CDR3 has 13 residues. Looked up from germline, CDR1 is GTSNPN and CDR2 is SVGIG (reference sequence). V gave up 3 bases and J gave up 0 bases, with 7 bases separating them. In DNA, the CDR3 is TGTGCCTGGAGCGAGACTAGCACAGATACGCAGTATTTT. It translates to CAWSETSTDTQYF.